One T cell receptor (beta chain) is described in this entry. The antigen it binds to is not known. Within one base of it there is no much larger clone, and no base qualities were kept. The germline V gene (reference sequence) gives CDR1 as SGHNT and CDR2 as YYREEE. V was cut back by 4 bases and J by 0 bases, leaving a gap of 14 bases between them. The CDR3, cysteine through phenylalanine, is 16 amino acids long. Only the CDR3 region is kept as DNA, spanning 48 bases read in frame from base 1. The data were obtained in a study of blood T cell repertoires in COVID-19 (dated by TCRdb to between 2020 and 2021). Turning to the overall study: Collaborator samples came from the United States, Italy and Spain and covered acute and convalescent phases of COVID-19. The material from the prospective study consisted of cDNA or gDNA derived from T cells, B-cell-depleted T cells, or PBMCs. Deeply sampled blood TCRbeta repertoires from subjects exposed to, actively infected with, or recovered from COVID-19 were included in the dataset. The repertoires were made available in a free public database intended to serve as a resource for research on the immune response to SARS-CoV-2. Samples were obtained from the ongoing ImmuneRACE study (first 160 participants) and from some 1,200 subjects provided by 6 global collaborators. Nearly every sample came with metadata listing a de-identified subject ID, COVID-19 status, age in years and sex. Where available, HLA class I and class II types were taken from metadata supplied by the sample provider and were not determined by assay-based typing. Study-wide conclusions, independent of this receptor: The quantity of clinical and demographic metadata differed by source and by participant and was supplied without curation.

The immunoSEQ Assay, a bias-controlled multiplex PCR, was used to amplify TCRbeta CDR3 regions from genomic DNA. Regarding the original processing steps: Within the assay, amplification of reference gene primers was used to estimate how many nucleated cells each sample contained. To quantify the absolute abundance of each unique TCRbeta CDR3 rearrangement, sequence reads were collapsed and filtered. For each sample, productive Simpson clonality was calculated as the square root of Simpson's diversity index across productive rearrangements. TCRdb re-hosts the immuneACCESS table, in-frame sequences only. Its copies lack some clones; in the studies checked, an unresolved V gene accounts for under half of them, and the cause for the rest is not known. The D gene and trimming were derived from the DNA, and the V and J assignments and clone size from that table. The sample yields over 70,000 clones; more than 75% were counted once. The top ten clones comprise about 10% of the sample.

One collaborating source in Seattle enrolled patients during active infection and followed them longitudinally through the course of disease. The collaborating institutions used their own protocols to collect whole blood in K2EDTA tubes. For TCRbeta analysis, collaborator samples were shipped as frozen whole blood, as isolated PBMCs, or as DNA extracted from either sample type. The sequenced material came from peripheral blood. This clonotype was sampled from a man aged 60 to 75 with COVID-19, enrolled during active disease. The V and J segments used are TRBV5-4 and TRBJ2-1, with TRBD2 perhaps the D gene, on 5 matching bases. CDR3 loop: CASSPDSSSSYNEQFF. The DNA reads TGTGCCAGCAGCCCGGACTCTTCAAGCTCCTACAATGAGCAGTTCTTC.